The next 9 T cell receptor beta chains were all read from a single sample in a study of cytomegalovirus exposure and HLA in healthy donors. The PCR had 60 Vbeta and 13 Jbeta primers. Assay used: immunoSEQ multiplex PCR; TCRdb lists only in-frame clones, some missing. The table has about 190,000 clones, approximately 80% seen once. The sample was PBMCs. These receptors all come from a woman younger than 45 in good health and CMV-seropositive.

The J gene is TRBJ2-1, the V gene TRBV27, with 9 nucleotides matching TRBD2. Germline loops: CDR1 MNHEY, CDR2 SMNVEV (reference sequence). The CDR3 has 14 residues. J was trimmed by 14 bases and V by 2 bases; bases with no gene match: 10. CDR3 DNA: TGTGCCAGCAGTTTAGTCGCTCTAGCGGGGAAAGAGTTCTTC. It is translated as CASSLVALAGKEFF.

This chain links TRBV6-5 with TRBJ1-6; no definite D call. The V end was cut by 6 bases, the J end by 9 bases, with 18 bases between. Germline CDR1 reads MNHEY; CDR2 reads SVGAGI. The CDR3 runs 15 residues. The DNA for the CDR3 is TGTGCCAGCAGCCGGACTTCCTCTCAAGGTTCACCCCTCCACTTT. Its translation: CASSRTSSQGSPLHF.

CDR3 sequence (DNA): TGTGCCAGCAGCCTACACCACATGGGGAGCCCGGCTTTCTTT. It yields the protein CASSLHHMGSPAFF. The V gene is TRBV7-3, the J gene TRBJ1-1; D gene uncertain. Germline CDR1 and CDR2: SGHTA and FQGTGA. V lost 5 bases and J 11 bases, leaving 21 bases between the germline ends. The CDR3 is made up of 14 amino acids.

The genes are TRBV6-6 and TRBJ2-7; 9 nucleotides match TRBD2. Per germline, CDR1 MNHNY and CDR2 SVGAGI (reference sequence). V lost 7 bases, J lost 4 bases, and 8 bases stayed unmatched. The CDR3 has 14 residues. The CDR3 DNA is TGTGCCAGCATTGACGTAGCGGGGGAGTACGAGCAGTACTTC. It specifies CASIDVAGEYEQYF.

The chain joins TRBV2 to TRBJ2-3; TRBD2 matches at 10 bases. The CDR3 covers 15 residues. Germline V gives CDR1 SNHLY, CDR2 FYNNEI. Losses at the gene ends were 6 bases for V and 2 bases for J; bases not matched to a gene: 5. The CDR3 protein is CASRASGGTTDTQYF. The CDR3 region has the DNA TGTGCCAGCAGGGCTAGCGGGGGAACCACAGATACGCAGTATTTT.

The chain is built from TRBV30 and TRBJ2-7, with D possibly being TRBD2 (5 bases). CDR3 length: 13 amino acids. V was shortened by 1 base and J by 4 bases, with 11 bases between the two germline ends. The germline V gene has CDR1 GTSNPN and CDR2 SVGIG (reference sequence). CDR3 region: CAWSEGRGYEQYF. DNA of the CDR3: TGTGCCTGGAGTGAAGGTCGGGGTTACGAGCAGTACTTC.

The gene calls are TRBV5-6 and TRBJ2-2; D is perhaps TRBD1 (6 bases). CDR3 length: 15 amino acids. Germline values: CDR1 SGHDT, CDR2 YYEEEE. V shed 0 bases and J shed 5 bases, with 11 bases lying between them. The CDR3 sequence: CASSLGQGSTGELFF. CDR3 nucleotides: TGTGCCAGCAGCTTGGGGCAGGGGTCGACCGGGGAGCTGTTTTTT.

The V gene is TRBV30, the J gene TRBJ1-5, with D tentatively TRBD1 (6 bases). V gave up 1 base and J gave up 4 bases, with 11 bases separating them. This CDR3 spans 14 amino acids. CDR1 and CDR2 (germline): GTSNPN, SVGIG (reference sequence). The CDR3 reads CAWSGGGPNQPQHF. In nucleotides, the CDR3 is TGTGCCTGGAGTGGAGGGGGACCGAATCAGCCCCAGCATTTT.

The CDR3 DNA is TGTGCCAGCAGTGCAACGAGGGGGTACGAGCAGTACTTC. Translated: CASSATRGYEQYF. The chain combines TRBV2 with TRBJ2-7; maybe TRBD1 (6 bases). With 4 bases removed from V and 4 bases from J, the gap between germline ends came to 11 bases. Per the germline V gene, CDR1 is SNHLY and CDR2 is FYNNEI. The CDR3 sequence is 13 residues long.